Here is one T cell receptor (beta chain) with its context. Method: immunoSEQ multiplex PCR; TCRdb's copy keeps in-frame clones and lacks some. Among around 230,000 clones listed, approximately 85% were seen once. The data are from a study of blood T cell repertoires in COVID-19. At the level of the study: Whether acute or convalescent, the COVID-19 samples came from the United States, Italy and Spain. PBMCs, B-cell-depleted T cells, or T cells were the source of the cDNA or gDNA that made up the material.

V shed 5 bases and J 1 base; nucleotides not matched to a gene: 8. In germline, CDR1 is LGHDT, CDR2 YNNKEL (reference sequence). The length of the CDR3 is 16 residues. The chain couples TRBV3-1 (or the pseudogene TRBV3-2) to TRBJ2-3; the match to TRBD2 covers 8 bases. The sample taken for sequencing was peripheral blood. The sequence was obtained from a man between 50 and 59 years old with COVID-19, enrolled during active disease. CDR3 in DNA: TGTGCCAGCAGCTCACAAAGCGGGGGTCGCACAGATACGCAGTATTTT. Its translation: CASSSQSGGRTDTQYF.